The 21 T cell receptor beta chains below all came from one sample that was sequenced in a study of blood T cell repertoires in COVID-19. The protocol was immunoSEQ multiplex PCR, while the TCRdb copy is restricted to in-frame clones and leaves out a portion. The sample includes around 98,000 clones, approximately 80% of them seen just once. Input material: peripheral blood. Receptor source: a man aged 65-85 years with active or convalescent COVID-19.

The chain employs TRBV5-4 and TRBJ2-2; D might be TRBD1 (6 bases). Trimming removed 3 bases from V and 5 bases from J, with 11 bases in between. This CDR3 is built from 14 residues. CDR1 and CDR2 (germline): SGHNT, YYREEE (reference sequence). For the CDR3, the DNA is TGTGCCAGCAGCTCCAGGGGAAATACCGGGGAGCTGTTTTTT. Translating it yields CASSSRGNTGELFF.

The CDR3 region is CASSPRGGRYAEAFF. CDR3 coding DNA: TGTGCCAGCAGCCCCCGGGGAGGGAGGTACGCTGAAGCTTTCTTT. The chain joins TRBV7-3 to TRBJ1-1; no clear D gene. The V end lost 5 bases, the J end lost 6 bases, and 19 bases lay between the germline ends. The CDR3 consists of 15 residues. Germline lookup yields CDR1 SGHTA and CDR2 FQGTGA.

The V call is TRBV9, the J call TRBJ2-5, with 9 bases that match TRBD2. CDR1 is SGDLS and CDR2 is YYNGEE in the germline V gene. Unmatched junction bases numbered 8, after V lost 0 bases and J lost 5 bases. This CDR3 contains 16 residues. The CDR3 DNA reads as TGTGCCAGCAGCGTAGAGGGGCGGGGGGGCCTCGAGACCCAGTACTTC. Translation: CASSVEGRGGLETQYF.

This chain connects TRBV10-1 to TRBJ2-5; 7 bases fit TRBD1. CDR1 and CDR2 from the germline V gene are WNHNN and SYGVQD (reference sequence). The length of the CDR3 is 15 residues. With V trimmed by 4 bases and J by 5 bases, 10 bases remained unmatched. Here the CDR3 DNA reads TGCGCCAGCAGTGCGCGACAGGGTTTAACGGAGACCCAGTACTTC. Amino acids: CASSARQGLTETQYF.

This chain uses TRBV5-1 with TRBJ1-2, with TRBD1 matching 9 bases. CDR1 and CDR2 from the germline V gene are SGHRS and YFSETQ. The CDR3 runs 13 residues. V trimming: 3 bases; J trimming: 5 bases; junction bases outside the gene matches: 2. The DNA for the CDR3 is TGCGCCAGCAGCTGGGACAGGGATTATGGCTACACCTTC. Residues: CASSWDRDYGYTF.

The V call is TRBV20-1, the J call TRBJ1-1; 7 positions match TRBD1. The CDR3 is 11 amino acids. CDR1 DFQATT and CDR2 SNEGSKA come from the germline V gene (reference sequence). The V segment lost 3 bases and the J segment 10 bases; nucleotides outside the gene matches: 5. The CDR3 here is CSASAHRGAFF. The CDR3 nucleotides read TGCAGTGCTAGCGCCCACAGGGGAGCTTTCTTT.

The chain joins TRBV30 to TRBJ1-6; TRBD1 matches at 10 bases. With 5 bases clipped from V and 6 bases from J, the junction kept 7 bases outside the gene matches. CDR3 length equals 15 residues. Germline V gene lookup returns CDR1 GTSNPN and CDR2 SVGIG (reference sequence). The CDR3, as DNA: TGTGCCTGGGGCGCCGGGACAGGGGCTAATTCACCCCTCCACTTT. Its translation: CAWGAGTGANSPLHF.

CDR3 in DNA: TGTGCCAGCAGCTTAGGGCGGAGGGGGAACACTGAAGCTTTCTTT. It translates to CASSLGRRGNTEAFF. V is TRBV11-2 and J is TRBJ1-1, with D perhaps TRBD1 (5 bases). This CDR3 contains 15 residues. The germline V gene encodes CDR1 SGHAT and CDR2 FQNNGV. V dropped 1 base and J dropped 1 base, with 10 bases sitting between them.

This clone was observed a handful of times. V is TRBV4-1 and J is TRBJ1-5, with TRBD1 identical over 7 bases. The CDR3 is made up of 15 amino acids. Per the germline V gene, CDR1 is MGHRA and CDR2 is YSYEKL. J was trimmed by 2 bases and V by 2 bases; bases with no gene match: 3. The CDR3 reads CASSQIGQGNQPQHF. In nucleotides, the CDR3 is TGCGCCAGCAGCCAAATCGGACAGGGCAATCAGCCCCAGCATTTT.

CDR3 DNA: TGTGCCAGCAGCCGGACAGTAGACAATGAGCAGTTCTTC. This codes for CASSRTVDNEQFF. The V gene is TRBV7-3, the J gene TRBJ2-1; TRBD1 might be the D (6 bases). Trimming stripped 5 bases from V and 5 bases from J, with 10 bases between. Germline assignment: CDR1 SGHTA and CDR2 FQGTGA. The CDR3 is 13 amino acids. Looking up the rest from reference TRBV7-3 and TRBJ2-1 gives the full variable domain: GAGVSQTPSNKVTEKGKYVELRCDPISGHTALYWYRQSLGQGPEFLIYFQGTGAADDSGLPNDRFFAVRPEGSVSTLKIQRTERGDSAVYLCASSRTVDNEQFFGPGTRLTVL.

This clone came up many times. The CDR3 sequence is CASSVEPLSGGKNIQYF. CDR3 nucleotides: TGTGCCAGCAGCGTAGAACCCCTTTCGGGAGGCAAAAACATTCAGTACTTC. The chain has TRBV9 and TRBJ2-4, with 7 bases lining up with TRBD2. The CDR3 loop spans 17 amino acids. CDR1 and CDR2 (germline): SGDLS, YYNGEE. V trimming: 0 bases; J trimming: 3 bases; junction bases outside the gene matches: 9.

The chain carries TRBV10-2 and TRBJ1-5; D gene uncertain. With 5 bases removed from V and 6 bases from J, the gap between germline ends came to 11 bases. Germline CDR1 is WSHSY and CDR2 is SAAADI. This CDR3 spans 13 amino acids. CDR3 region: CASSRRDRQPQHF. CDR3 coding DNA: TGCGCCAGCAGTCGGAGGGATCGTCAGCCCCAGCATTTT.

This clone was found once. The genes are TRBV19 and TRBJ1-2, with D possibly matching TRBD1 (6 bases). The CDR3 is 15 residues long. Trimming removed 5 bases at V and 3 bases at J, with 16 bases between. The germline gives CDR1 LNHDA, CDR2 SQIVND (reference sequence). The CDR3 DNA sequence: TGTGCCAGTAGTTCCCAGGGGCACGGGGACTATGGCTACACCTTC. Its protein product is CASSSQGHGDYGYTF.

The chain's CDR3 is CAIMQAGGQTDTQYF. The CDR3 DNA sequence: TGTGCCATCATGCAAGCGGGGGGGCAAACAGATACGCAGTATTTT. This chain uses TRBV10-3 with TRBJ2-3, with 10 bases identical to TRBD2. Per the germline V gene, CDR1 is ENHRY and CDR2 is SYGVKD. The length of the CDR3 is 15 residues. Trimming cost V 7 bases and J 3 bases; bases outside gene matches: 7.

The CDR3 here is CATLPQGYGYTF. The CDR3 DNA reads as TGTGCCACCCTACCACAGGGCTATGGCTACACCTTC. The chain couples TRBV6-6 to TRBJ1-2; D possibly corresponds to TRBD1 (6 bases). This CDR3 is 12 amino acids long. Trimming removed 10 bases at V and 4 bases at J, with 13 bases between. In germline, CDR1 is MNHNY, CDR2 SVGAGI (reference sequence).

CDR3 amino acids: CASSAYRVGQPQHF. In nucleotides, the CDR3 is TGTGCCAGCAGCGCCTACAGGGTAGGGCAGCCCCAGCATTTT. This chain joins TRBV7-2 and TRBJ1-5; a possible D gene is TRBD1 (6 bases). CDR3 length: 14 amino acids. Trimming left V 5 bases short and J 7 bases short, with 15 bases between. Germline V lookup: CDR1 SGHTA, CDR2 FQGNSA.

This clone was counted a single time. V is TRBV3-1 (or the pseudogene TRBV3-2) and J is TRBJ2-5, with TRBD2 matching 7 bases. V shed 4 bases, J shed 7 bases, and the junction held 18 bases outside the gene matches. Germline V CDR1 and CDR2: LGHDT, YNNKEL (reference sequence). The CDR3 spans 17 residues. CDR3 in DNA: TGTGCCAGCAGCCTACAGCCCACTGGGAGGGGAGGAGGGACCCAGTACTTC. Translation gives CASSLQPTGRGGGTQYF.

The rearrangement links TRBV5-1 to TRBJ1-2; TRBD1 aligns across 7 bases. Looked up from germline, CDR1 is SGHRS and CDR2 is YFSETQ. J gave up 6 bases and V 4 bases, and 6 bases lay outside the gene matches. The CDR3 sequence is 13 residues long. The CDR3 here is CASSPTGAHGYTF. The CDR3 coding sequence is TGCGCCAGCAGCCCAACAGGGGCCCATGGCTACACCTTC. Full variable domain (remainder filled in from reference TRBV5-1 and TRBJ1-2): KAGVTQTPRYLIKTRGQQVTLSCSPISGHRSVSWYQQTPGQGLQFLFEYFSETQRNKGNFPGRFSGRQFSNSRSEMNVSTLELGDSALYLCASSPTGAHGYTFGSGTRLTVV.

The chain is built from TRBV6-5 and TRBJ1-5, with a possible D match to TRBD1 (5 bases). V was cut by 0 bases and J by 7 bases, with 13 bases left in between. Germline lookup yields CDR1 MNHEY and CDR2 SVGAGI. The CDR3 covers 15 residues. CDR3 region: CASSYSGKQGQPQHF. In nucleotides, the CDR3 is TGTGCCAGCAGTTACTCTGGCAAGCAGGGACAGCCCCAGCATTTT.

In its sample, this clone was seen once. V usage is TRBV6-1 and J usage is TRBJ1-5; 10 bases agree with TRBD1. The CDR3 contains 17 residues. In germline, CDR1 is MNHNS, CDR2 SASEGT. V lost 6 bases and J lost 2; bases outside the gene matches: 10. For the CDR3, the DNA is TGTGCCAGCAGAGAACGACAGGGGGCATCGGGCAATCAGCCCCAGCATTTT. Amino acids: CASRERQGASGNQPQHF.

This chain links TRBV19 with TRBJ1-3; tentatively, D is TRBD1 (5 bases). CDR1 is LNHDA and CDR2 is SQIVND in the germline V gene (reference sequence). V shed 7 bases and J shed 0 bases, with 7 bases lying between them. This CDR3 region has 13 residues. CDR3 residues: CASIGGSGNTIYF. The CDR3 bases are TGTGCCAGTATCGGGGGCTCTGGAAACACCATATATTTT.